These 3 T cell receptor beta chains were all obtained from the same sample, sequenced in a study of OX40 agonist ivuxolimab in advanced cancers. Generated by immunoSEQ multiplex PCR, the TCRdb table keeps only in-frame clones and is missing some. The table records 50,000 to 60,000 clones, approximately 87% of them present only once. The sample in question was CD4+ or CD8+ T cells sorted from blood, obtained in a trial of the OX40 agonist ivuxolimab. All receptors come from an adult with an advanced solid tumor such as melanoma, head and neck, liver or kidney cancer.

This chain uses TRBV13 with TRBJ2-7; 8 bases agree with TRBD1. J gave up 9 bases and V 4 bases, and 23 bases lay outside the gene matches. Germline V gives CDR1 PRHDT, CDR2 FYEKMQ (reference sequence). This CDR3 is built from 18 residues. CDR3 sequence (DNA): TGTGCCAGCAGCTCCAGGGGGCGGCTCGAAGTCGGGGCGGTAGTGCAGTACTTC. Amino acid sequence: CASSSRGRLEVGAVVQYF.

The CDR3 DNA reads TGTGCCAGCAGCTTGGGGACAGGGTTCCCGAATGGCTACACCTTC. This translates into CASSLGTGFPNGYTF. The chain combines TRBV7-9 with TRBJ1-2; 9 positions match TRBD1. The CDR3 consists of 15 residues. Trimming took 3 bases from V and 6 from J; bases not matched to a gene: 8. Per germline, CDR1 SEHNR and CDR2 FQNEAQ (reference sequence).

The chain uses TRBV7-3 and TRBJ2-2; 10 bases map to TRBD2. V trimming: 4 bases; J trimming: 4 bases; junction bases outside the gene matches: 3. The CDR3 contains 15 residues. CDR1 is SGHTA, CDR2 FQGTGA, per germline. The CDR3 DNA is TGTGCCAGCAGCTCTAGCGGGAGCCTCACCGGGGAGCTGTTTTTT. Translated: CASSSSGSLTGELFF.